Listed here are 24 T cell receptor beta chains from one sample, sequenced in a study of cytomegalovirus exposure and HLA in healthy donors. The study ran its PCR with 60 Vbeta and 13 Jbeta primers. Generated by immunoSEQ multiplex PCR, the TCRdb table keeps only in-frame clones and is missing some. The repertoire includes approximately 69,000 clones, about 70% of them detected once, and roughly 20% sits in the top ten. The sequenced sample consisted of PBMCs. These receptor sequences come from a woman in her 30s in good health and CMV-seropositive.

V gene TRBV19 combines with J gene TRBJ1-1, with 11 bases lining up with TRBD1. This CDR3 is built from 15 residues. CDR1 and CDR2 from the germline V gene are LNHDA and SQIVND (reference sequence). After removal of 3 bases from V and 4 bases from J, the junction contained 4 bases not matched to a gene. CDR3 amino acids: CASSIEDRGRTEAFF. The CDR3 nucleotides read TGTGCCAGTAGTATCGAGGACAGGGGGCGCACTGAAGCTTTCTTT.

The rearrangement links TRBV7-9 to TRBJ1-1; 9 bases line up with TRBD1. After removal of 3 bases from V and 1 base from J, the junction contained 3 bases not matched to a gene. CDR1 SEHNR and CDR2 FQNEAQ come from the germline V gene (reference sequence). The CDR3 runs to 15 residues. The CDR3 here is CASSFGTGTNTEAFF. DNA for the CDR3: TGTGCCAGCAGCTTCGGGACAGGGACGAACACTGAAGCTTTCTTT.

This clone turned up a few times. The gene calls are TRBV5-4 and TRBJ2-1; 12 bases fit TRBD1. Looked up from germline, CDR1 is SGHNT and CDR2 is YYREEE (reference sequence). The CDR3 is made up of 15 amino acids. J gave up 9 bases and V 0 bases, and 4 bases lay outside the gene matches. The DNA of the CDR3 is TGTGCCAGCAGCTTGGCTGGGACAGGGGGCTTTGAGCAGTTCTTC. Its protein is CASSLAGTGGFEQFF. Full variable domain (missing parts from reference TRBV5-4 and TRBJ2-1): ETGVTQSPTHLIKTRGQQVTLRCSSQSGHNTVSWYQQALGQGPQFIFQYYREEENGRGNFPPRFSGLQFPNYSSELNVNALELDDSALYLCASSLAGTGGFEQFFGPGTRLTVL.

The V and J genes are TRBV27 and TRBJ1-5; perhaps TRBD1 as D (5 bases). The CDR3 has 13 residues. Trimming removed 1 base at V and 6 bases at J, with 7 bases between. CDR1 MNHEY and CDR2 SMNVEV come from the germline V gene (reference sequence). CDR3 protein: CASSLWGVQPQHF. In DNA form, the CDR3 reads TGTGCCAGCAGTTTATGGGGGGTTCAGCCCCAGCATTTT.

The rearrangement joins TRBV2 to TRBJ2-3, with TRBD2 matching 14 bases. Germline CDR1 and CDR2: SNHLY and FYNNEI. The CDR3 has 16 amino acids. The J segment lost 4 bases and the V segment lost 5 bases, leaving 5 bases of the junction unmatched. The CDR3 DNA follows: TGTGCCAGCAGTATCCGGACTAGCGGGAGGTCAGATACGCAGTATTTT. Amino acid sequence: CASSIRTSGRSDTQYF.

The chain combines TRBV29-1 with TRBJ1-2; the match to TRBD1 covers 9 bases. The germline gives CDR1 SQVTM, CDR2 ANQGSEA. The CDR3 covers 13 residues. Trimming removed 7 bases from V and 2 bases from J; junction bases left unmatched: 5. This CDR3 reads CSGGTGSNYGYTF. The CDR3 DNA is TGCAGCGGGGGGACAGGGTCAAACTATGGCTACACCTTC.

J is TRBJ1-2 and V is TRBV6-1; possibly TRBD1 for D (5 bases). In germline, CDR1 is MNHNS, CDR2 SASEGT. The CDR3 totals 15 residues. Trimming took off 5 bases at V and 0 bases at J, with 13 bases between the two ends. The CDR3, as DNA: TGTGCCAGCAGTAGGGCGGGGGATGCTAACTATGGCTACACCTTC. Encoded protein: CASSRAGDANYGYTF.

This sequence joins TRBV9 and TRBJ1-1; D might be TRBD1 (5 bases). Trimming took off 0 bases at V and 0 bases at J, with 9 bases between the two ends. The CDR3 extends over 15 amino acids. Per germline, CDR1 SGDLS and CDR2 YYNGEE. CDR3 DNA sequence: TGTGCCAGCAGCGTAGAGGCAGGGCTGAACACTGAAGCTTTCTTT. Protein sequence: CASSVEAGLNTEAFF.

The CDR3, as DNA: TGTGCCAGCAGTTTAAGGGGGACAGGGGACTACGAGCAGTACTTC. Its translation is CASSLRGTGDYEQYF. The chain employs TRBV28 and TRBJ2-7; 10 bases line up with TRBD1. Germline V lookup: CDR1 MDHEN, CDR2 SYDVKM. The J segment lost 3 bases and the V segment lost 2 bases, leaving 4 bases of the junction unmatched. The CDR3 totals 15 residues.

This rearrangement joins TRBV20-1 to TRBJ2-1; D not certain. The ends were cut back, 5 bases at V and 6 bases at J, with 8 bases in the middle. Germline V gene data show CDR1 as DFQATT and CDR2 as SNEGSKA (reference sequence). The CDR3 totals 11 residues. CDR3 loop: CSARLVNEQFF. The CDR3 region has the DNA TGCAGTGCTCGACTTGTCAATGAGCAGTTCTTC.

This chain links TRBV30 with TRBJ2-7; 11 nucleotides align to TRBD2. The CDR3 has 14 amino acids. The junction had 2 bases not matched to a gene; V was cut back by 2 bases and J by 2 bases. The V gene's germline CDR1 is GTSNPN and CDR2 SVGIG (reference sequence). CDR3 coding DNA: TGTGCCTGGAGTCTTAGCGGGAGGGCCTACGAGCAGTACTTC. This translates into CAWSLSGRAYEQYF.

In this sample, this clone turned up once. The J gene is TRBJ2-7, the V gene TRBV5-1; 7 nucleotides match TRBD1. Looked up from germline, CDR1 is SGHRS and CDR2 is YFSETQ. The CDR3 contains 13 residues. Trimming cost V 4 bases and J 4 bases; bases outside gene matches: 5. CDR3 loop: CASSLLTGYEQYF. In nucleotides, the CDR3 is TGCGCCAGCAGCCTACTGACAGGGTACGAGCAGTACTTC. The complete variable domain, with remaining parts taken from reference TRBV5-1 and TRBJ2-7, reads KAGVTQTPRYLIKTRGQQVTLSCSPISGHRSVSWYQQTPGQGLQFLFEYFSETQRNKGNFPGRFSGRQFSNSRSEMNVSTLELGDSALYLCASSLLTGYEQYFGPGTRLTVT.

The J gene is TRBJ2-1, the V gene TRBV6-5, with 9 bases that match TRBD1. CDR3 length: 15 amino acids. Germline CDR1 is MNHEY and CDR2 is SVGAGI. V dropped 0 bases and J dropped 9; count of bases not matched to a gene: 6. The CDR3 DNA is TGTGCCAGCAGTTACTCGGGACAGGGTATGGCTGAGCAGTTCTTC. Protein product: CASSYSGQGMAEQFF.

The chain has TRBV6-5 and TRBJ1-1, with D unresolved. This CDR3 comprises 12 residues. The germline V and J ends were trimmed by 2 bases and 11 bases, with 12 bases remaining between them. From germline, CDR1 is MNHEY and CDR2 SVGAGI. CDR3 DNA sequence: TGTGCCAGCAGTTACGGTGGAGGTGGGGCTTTCTTT. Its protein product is CASSYGGGGAFF.

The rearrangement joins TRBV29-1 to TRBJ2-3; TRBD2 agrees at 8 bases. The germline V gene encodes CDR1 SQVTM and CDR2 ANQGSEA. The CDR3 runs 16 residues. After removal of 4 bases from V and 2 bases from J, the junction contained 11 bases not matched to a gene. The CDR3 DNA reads TGCAGCGTTGTAATGGTGCGGGAGGTAACCACAGATACGCAGTATTTT. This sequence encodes CSVVMVREVTTDTQYF.

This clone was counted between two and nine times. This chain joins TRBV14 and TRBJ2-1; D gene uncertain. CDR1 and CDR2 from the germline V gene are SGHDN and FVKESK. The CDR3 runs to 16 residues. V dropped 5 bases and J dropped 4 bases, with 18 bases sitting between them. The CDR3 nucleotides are TGTGCCAGCAGCGCAAGATCGCGAACTCTATACAATGAGCAGTTCTTC. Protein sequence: CASSARSRTLYNEQFF.

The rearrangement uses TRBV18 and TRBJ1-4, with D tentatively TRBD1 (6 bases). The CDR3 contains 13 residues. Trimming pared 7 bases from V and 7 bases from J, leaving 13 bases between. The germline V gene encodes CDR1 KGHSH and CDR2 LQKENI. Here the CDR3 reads CASCRGHSEKLFF. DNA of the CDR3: TGTGCCAGCTGCAGGGGACATAGTGAAAAACTGTTTTTT.

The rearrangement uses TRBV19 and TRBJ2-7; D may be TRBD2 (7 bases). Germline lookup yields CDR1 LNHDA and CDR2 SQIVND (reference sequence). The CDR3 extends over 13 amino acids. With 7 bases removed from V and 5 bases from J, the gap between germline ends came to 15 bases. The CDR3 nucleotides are TGTGCCAGTATTCCTGAGGGGGGGAACGAGCAGTACTTC. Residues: CASIPEGGNEQYF.

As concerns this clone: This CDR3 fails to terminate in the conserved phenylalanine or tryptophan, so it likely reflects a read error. The CDR3 DNA sequence: TGTGCCTGGAGTCGTGGTACTGAAGCTTTCCTT. Its translation is CAWSRGTEAFL. The rearrangement links TRBV30 to TRBJ1-1; D unclear. The germline V gene encodes CDR1 GTSNPN and CDR2 SVGIG (reference sequence). CDR3 length equals 11 residues. Between the trimmed V and J ends, which lost 2 bases and 5 bases, there was a span of 6 bases.

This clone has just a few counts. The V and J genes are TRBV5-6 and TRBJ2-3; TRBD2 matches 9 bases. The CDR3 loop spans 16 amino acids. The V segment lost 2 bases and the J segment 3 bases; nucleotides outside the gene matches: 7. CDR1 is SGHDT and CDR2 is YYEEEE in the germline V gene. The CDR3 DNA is TGTGCCAGCAGCTTAGTTAGCGGGAGTGCGACAGATACGCAGTATTTT. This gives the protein CASSLVSGSATDTQYF.

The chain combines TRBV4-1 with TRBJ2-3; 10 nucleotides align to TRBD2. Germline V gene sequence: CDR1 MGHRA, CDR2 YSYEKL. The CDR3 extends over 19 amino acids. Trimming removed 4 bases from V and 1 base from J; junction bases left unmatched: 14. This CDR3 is CASSLLLAGVSKGTDTQYF. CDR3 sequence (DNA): TGCGCCAGCAGCCTCTTGCTAGCGGGAGTTAGTAAGGGCACAGATACGCAGTATTTT.

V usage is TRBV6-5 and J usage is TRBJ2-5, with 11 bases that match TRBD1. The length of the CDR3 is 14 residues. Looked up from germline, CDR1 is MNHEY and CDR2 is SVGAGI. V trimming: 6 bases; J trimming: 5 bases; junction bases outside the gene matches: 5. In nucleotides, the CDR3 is TGTGCCAGCAGATCGGACAGGGGGCCGGAGACCCAGTACTTC. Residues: CASRSDRGPETQYF.

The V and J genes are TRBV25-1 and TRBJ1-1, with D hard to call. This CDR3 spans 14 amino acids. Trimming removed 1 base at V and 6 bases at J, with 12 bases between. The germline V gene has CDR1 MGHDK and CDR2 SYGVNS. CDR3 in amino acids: CASSESLFRAEAFF. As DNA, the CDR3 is TGTGCCAGCAGTGAATCCCTATTCCGCGCTGAAGCTTTCTTT.

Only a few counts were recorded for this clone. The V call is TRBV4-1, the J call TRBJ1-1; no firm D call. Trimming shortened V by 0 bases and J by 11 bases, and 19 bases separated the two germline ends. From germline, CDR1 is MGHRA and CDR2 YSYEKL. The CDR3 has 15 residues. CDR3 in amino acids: CASSQDRVRGSGAFF. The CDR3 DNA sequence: TGCGCCAGCAGCCAAGATAGGGTACGGGGATCGGGGGCTTTCTTT.